These T cell receptor beta chains were read from a single sample in a study of early T cells in non-severe SARS-CoV-2 infection. MiXCR, run by TCRdb on the 5' RACE reads, gives a single entry per CDR3 protein. Among 25,000 to 35,000 distinct CDR3 sequences, about 5.8% were seen once, and the ten largest hold approximately 5.6%. Sequenced material: whole blood. These receptors came from an adult who was a healthcare worker with PCR-confirmed SARS-CoV-2 infection or an uninfected control (not recorded which). The CDR3 runs from the conserved cysteine through the conserved F or W. A D gene is named only where the DNA matches it firmly. Some rows mark clone size as missing; the rest say once, few, many or name a class of expanded clone.

clone size,D gene,V gene,J gene,CDR3 protein,CDR3 DNA
many,NA,TRBV29-1,TRBJ1-2,CSVGEENYGYTF,TGCAGCGTTGGGGAAGAGAACTATGGCTACACCTTC
many,NA,TRBV13,TRBJ2-1,CASSHILVANSYNEQFF,TGTGCCAGCAGCCACATTCTAGTAGCGAACTCCTACAATGAGCAGTTCTTC
many,NA,TRBV9,TRBJ1-2,CASSETESLGYTF,TGTGCCAGCAGCGAGACAGAGTCCCTTGGCTACACCTTC
few,NA,TRBV6-2/TRBV6-3,TRBJ2-4,CASSPPGSGENIQYF,TGTGCCAGCAGTCCCCCAGGGTCTGGGGAAAACATTCAGTACTTC
few,TRBD2,TRBV24-1,TRBJ2-2,CATSDHTSGGGTGELFF,TGTGCCACCAGTGATCACACTAGCGGGGGTGGCACCGGGGAGCTGTTTTTT
few,NA,TRBV6-2/TRBV6-3,TRBJ2-7,CASSLRRDGRDEQYF,TGTGCCAGCAGCCTCAGGCGGGACGGCCGTGACGAGCAGTACTTC
few,NA,TRBV6-2/TRBV6-3,TRBJ1-2,CASRLDSAGYGYTF,TGTGCCAGCAGACTCGACAGCGCGGGATATGGCTACACCTTC
NA,NA,TRBV7-2,TRBJ1-4,CASSLVDRINEKLFF,TGTGCCAGCAGCTTAGTTGACAGGATTAATGAAAAACTGTTTTTT
many,NA,TRBV6-6,TRBJ2-5,CASSYSQAQETQYF,TGTGCCAGCAGTTACTCCCAGGCCCAAGAGACCCAGTACTTC
many,TRBD1,TRBV7-9,TRBJ1-4,CASSYGQGGREKLFF,TGTGCCAGCAGTTACGGACAGGGAGGACGTGAAAAACTGTTTTTT
many,NA,TRBV6-4,TRBJ2-1,CASSDRIGMPRFF,TGTGCCAGCAGTGACAGGATCGGGATGCCTCGGTTCTTC
many,TRBD1,TRBV29-1,TRBJ2-7,CSAATDRGTYEQYF,TGCAGCGCAGCCACGGACAGGGGGACCTACGAGCAGTACTTC
many,NA,TRBV5-1,TRBJ2-1,CASSASRGFYNEQFF,TGCGCCAGCTCCGCTTCGCGGGGTTTTTACAATGAGCAGTTCTTC
many,NA,TRBV5-6,TRBJ2-5,CASSLEGMNAETQYF,TGTGCCAGCAGCTTGGAGGGGATGAATGCGGAGACCCAGTACTTC
many,TRBD1,TRBV7-7,TRBJ1-1,CASSPYTGEGTEAFF,TGTGCCAGCAGCCCCTACACAGGGGAAGGGACTGAAGCTTTCTTT
NA,NA,TRBV5-1,TRBJ2-2,CASSPPVAVGTGELFF,TGCGCCAGCAGTCCCCCAGTCGCGGTTGGAACCGGGGAGCTGTTTTTT
NA,TRBD1,TRBV3-1,TRBJ1-4,CASRTGLEKLFF,TGTGCCAGCAGGACAGGGTTGGAAAAACTGTTTTTT
many,TRBD2,TRBV7-8,TRBJ2-3,CASSWGGSTDTQYF,TGTGCCAGCAGCTGGGGGGGGAGCACAGATACGCAGTATTTT
many,NA,TRBV6-5,TRBJ2-3,CASSKPSTDTQYF,TGTGCCAGCAGCAAACCTAGCACAGATACGCAGTATTTT
many,TRBD2,TRBV6-6,TRBJ2-7,CASSYSGTSAYEQYF,TGTGCCAGCAGTTACTCCGGGACTAGTGCCTACGAGCAGTACTTC
many,NA,TRBV5-1,TRBJ1-1,CASSLSGTNTEAFF,TGCGCCAGCAGCTTGTCAGGCACGAACACTGAAGCTTTCTTT
NA,NA,TRBV29-1,TRBJ2-7,CSVTMSYEQYF,TGCAGCGTTACAATGTCCTACGAGCAGTACTTC
many,NA,TRBV18,TRBJ2-1,CASSRGDEQFF,TGTGCCAGCTCCAGGGGAGATGAGCAGTTCTTC
many,NA,TRBV18,TRBJ1-2,CASSPTPGNYGYTF,TGTGCCAGCTCACCCACGCCAGGGAACTATGGCTACACCTTC
NA,NA,TRBV7-6,TRBJ1-5,CASSRGPNQPQHF,TGTGCCAGCAGTCGGGGGCCAAATCAGCCCCAGCATTTT
many,TRBD1,TRBV6-2/TRBV6-3,TRBJ2-1,CASSSPSGGEQFF,TGTGCCAGCAGTTCCCCCTCAGGGGGTGAGCAGTTCTTC
many,NA,TRBV27,TRBJ2-2,CASSLYYDTGELFF,TGTGCCAGCAGTTTATATTACGACACCGGGGAGCTGTTTTTT
many,TRBD2,TRBV13,TRBJ2-1,CASSAQGWRGDNEQFF,TGTGCCAGCAGCGCCCAGGGATGGCGGGGGGACAATGAGCAGTTCTTC
few,TRBD1,TRBV12-3/TRBV12-4,TRBJ1-2,CASSQIGTGVRYGYTF,TGTGCCAGCAGTCAAATCGGGACAGGGGTCCGCTATGGCTACACCTTC
many,TRBD1,TRBV28,TRBJ1-4,CASSIQGTNEKLFF,TGTGCCAGCAGTATACAGGGGACTAATGAAAAACTGTTTTTT
many,NA,TRBV3-1,TRBJ2-7,CASSQPNTGELPYEQYF,TGTGCCAGCAGCCAACCCAACACAGGTGAATTACCCTACGAGCAGTACTTC
many,TRBD2,TRBV27,TRBJ2-3,CASSSSTGGRTDTQYF,TGTGCCAGCAGTTCCTCCACCGGGGGGAGAACAGATACGCAGTATTTT
few,NA,TRBV7-8,TRBJ1-6,CASSLVGGAIMRALHF,TGTGCCAGCAGCTTAGTCGGTGGGGCTATAATGAGGGCCCTCCACTTT
many,TRBD2,TRBV6-2/TRBV6-3,TRBJ2-3,CASSHFSGGLSTDTQYF,TGTGCCAGCAGTCATTTTAGCGGGGGCCTTAGCACAGATACGCAGTATTTT
many,NA,TRBV11-2,TRBJ1-5,CASSLGRNSNQPQHF,TGTGCCAGCAGCTTAGGCAGGAATAGCAATCAGCCCCAGCATTTT
many,NA,TRBV7-2,TRBJ2-7,CASSSSSDWGTYEQYF,TGTGCCAGCAGCTCCTCCTCCGACTGGGGGACCTACGAGCAGTACTTC
many,NA,TRBV7-9,TRBJ1-2,CASSLGQANYGYTF,TGTGCCAGCAGCTTAGGACAGGCTAACTATGGCTACACCTTC
many,NA,TRBV12-3/TRBV12-4,TRBJ1-5,CASSGQSHNQPQHF,TGTGCCAGCAGCGGGCAGAGTCATAATCAGCCCCAGCATTTT
many,NA,TRBV27,TRBJ1-1,CASSFNPFGGVGAFF,TGTGCCAGCAGTTTTAACCCCTTTGGGGGAGTAGGAGCTTTCTTT
many,TRBD1,TRBV24-1,TRBJ2-1,CATSDSSETGRSGFEQFF,TGTGCCACCAGTGACTCTTCCGAGACAGGGCGGTCTGGCTTTGAGCAGTTCTTC
few,TRBD1,TRBV5-1,TRBJ1-1,CASSLDTGVEAFF,TGCGCCAGCAGCTTGGATACAGGGGTTGAAGCTTTCTTT
many,TRBD1,TRBV29-1,TRBJ2-1,CSVEISGGEQFF,TGCAGCGTTGAAATTTCAGGGGGCGAGCAGTTCTTC
many,NA,TRBV5-1,TRBJ2-1,CASSLGSNEQFF,TGCGCCAGCAGCTTGGGATCCAATGAGCAGTTCTTC
many,NA,TRBV29-1,TRBJ2-1,CSVGWGLFYNEQFF,TGCAGCGTTGGATGGGGGCTATTCTACAATGAGCAGTTCTTC
few,TRBD2,TRBV11-2,TRBJ2-1,CASSGTTSGSYNEQFF,TGTGCCAGCAGCGGAACTACTAGCGGCTCCTACAATGAGCAGTTCTTC
few,TRBD2,TRBV20-1,TRBJ2-3,CSANPSGRYGDTQYF,TGCAGTGCTAACCCTAGCGGGAGGTACGGGGATACGCAGTATTTT
few,NA,TRBV11-3,TRBJ2-5,CASSFGGRETQYF,TGTGCCAGCAGCTTTGGAGGTCGAGAGACCCAGTACTTC
many,NA,TRBV7-3,TRBJ2-7,CASSSLRATYEQYF,TGTGCCAGCAGCTCCCTTCGGGCAACCTACGAGCAGTACTTC
many,NA,TRBV6-5,TRBJ2-7,CASSYYSSGLEQYF,TGTGCCAGCAGTTACTATTCCTCGGGCCTCGAGCAGTACTTC
many,NA,TRBV10-3,TRBJ1-6,CAISDPNARGINSPLHF,TGTGCCATCAGTGACCCAAATGCTCGGGGGATTAATTCACCCCTCCACTTT
NA,NA,TRBV7-2,TRBJ2-2,CASSPLVAGKGELFF,TGTGCCAGCAGCCCCCTTGTGGCGGGCAAAGGGGAGCTGTTTTTT
many,NA,TRBV7-3,TRBJ2-3,CASSPGAGTDTQYF,TGTGCCAGCAGCCCAGGGGCGGGCACAGATACGCAGTATTTT